Below are 14 T cell receptor beta chains sequenced from a single sample in a study of T cell responses to AZD1222 COVID-19 vaccine. Libraries were prepared by immunoSEQ multiplex PCR; TCRdb keeps only in-frame clonotypes and omits some of them. The table lists about 97,000 clones, roughly 84% of them singletons. The specimen comprised peripheral blood, sampled on day 0 of AZD1222 vaccination. These TCRs come from an adult in good health.

The chain couples TRBV19 to TRBJ1-4; D gene unclear. V gave up 3 bases and J gave up 1 base, with 9 bases separating them. There are 15 residues in the CDR3. Germline assignment: CDR1 LNHDA and CDR2 SQIVND (reference sequence). The CDR3 DNA sequence: TGTGCCAGTAGTATTGGCGACCGAACTAATGAAAAACTGTTTTTT. Translation: CASSIGDRTNEKLFF.

The rearrangement joins TRBV27 to TRBJ2-7, with D unclear. The germline V gene has CDR1 MNHEY and CDR2 SMNVEV (reference sequence). Trimming pared 4 bases from V and 3 bases from J, leaving 13 bases between. The CDR3 consists of 14 residues. The CDR3, as DNA: TGTGCCAGCAGTTCAGGCGGAAATCTCTACGAGCAGTACTTC. Translated: CASSSGGNLYEQYF.

The chain recombines TRBV18 with TRBJ2-7; D is uncertain. The V end was cut by 3 bases, the J end by 13 bases, with 16 bases between. The germline gives CDR1 KGHSH, CDR2 LQKENI. CDR3 size: 12 residues. The CDR3 nucleotides read TGTGCCAGCTCACCGAGTACAAGCCCCCTTTACTTC. Amino acids: CASSPSTSPLYF.

This clone was observed a single time. The V call is TRBV5-8, the J call TRBJ1-5, with D unresolved. V was clipped by 4 bases and J by 6 bases, with 8 bases between them. Germline CDR1 and CDR2: SGHTS and YDEGEE. CDR3 size: 12 residues. In DNA, the CDR3 is TGTGCCAGCAGCCTGGGAAGTCAGCCCCAGCATTTT. It encodes CASSLGSQPQHF. Looking up the rest from reference TRBV5-8 and TRBJ1-5 gives the full variable domain: EAGVTQSPTHLIKTRGQQATLRCSPISGHTSVYWYQQALGLGLQFLLWYDEGEERNRGNFPPRFSGRQFPNYSSELNVNALELEDSALYLCASSLGSQPQHFGDGTRLSIL.

This sequence joins TRBV7-9 and TRBJ2-2; D is uncertain. The CDR3 covers 15 residues. Germline lookup yields CDR1 SEHNR and CDR2 FQNEAQ (reference sequence). Deletions cut 3 bases from V and 0 bases from J, with 8 bases between. The CDR3 protein is CASSLRRANTGELFF. The DNA of the CDR3 is TGTGCCAGCAGCTTGCGTCGAGCGAACACCGGGGAGCTGTTTTTT.

The chain carries TRBV14 and TRBJ1-5; D unclear. Trimming cost V 4 bases and J 0 bases, with 16 bases left between them. Per the germline V gene, CDR1 is SGHDN and CDR2 is FVKESK. CDR3 length equals 17 residues. This CDR3 is CASSPRVRVDSNQPQHF. DNA of the CDR3: TGTGCCAGCAGCCCAAGAGTAAGGGTGGATAGCAATCAGCCCCAGCATTTT. The full variable domain, with the rest looked up from reference TRBV14 and TRBJ1-5, is EAGVTQFPSHSVIEKGQTVTLRCDPISGHDNLYWYRRVMGKEIKFLLHFVKESKQDESGMPNNRFLAERTGGTYSTLKVQPAELEDSGVYFCASSPRVRVDSNQPQHFGDGTRLSIL.

The chain uses TRBV3-1 (or the pseudogene TRBV3-2) and TRBJ2-5, with TRBD2 matching over 13 bases. From germline, CDR1 is LGHDT and CDR2 YNNKEL (reference sequence). The CDR3 runs 16 residues. The junction had 1 base not matched to a gene; V was cut back by 1 base and J by 2 bases. In DNA form, the CDR3 reads TGTGCCAGCAGCCAAGCGGGACTAGCGGGGCAAGAGACCCAGTACTTC. It specifies CASSQAGLAGQETQYF.

This clone was observed a single time. The chain joins TRBV4-1 to TRBJ1-6, with a possible D match to TRBD1 (6 bases). The CDR3 spans 16 residues. Germline CDR1 reads MGHRA; CDR2 reads YSYEKL. The V gene lost 3 bases and the J gene lost 5 bases, with 14 bases spanning the gap. This chain's CDR3 is CASSQAGQLDNSPLHF. CDR3 in DNA: TGCGCCAGCAGCCAGGCAGGACAGTTAGATAATTCACCCCTCCACTTT.

The rearrangement links TRBV2 to TRBJ2-7; 9 bases fit TRBD2. V trimming: 5 bases; J trimming: 0 bases; junction bases outside the gene matches: 5. Looked up from germline, CDR1 is SNHLY and CDR2 is FYNNEI. The length of the CDR3 is 15 residues. This CDR3 reads CASSRGGVSSYEQYF. In DNA, the CDR3 is TGTGCCAGCAGTCGCGGGGGGGTAAGCTCCTACGAGCAGTACTTC.

This chain uses TRBV11-2 with TRBJ1-1; TRBD1 matches 11 bases. The V and J ends lost 7 bases and 10 bases, in that order; junction bases with no gene match: 5. The CDR3 extends over 12 amino acids. The germline gives CDR1 SGHAT, CDR2 FQNNGV. The chain's CDR3 is CASTPDRGRAFF. The CDR3 region has the DNA TGTGCCAGCACCCCGGACAGGGGGCGAGCTTTCTTT. The full variable domain, with the rest looked up from reference TRBV11-2 and TRBJ1-1, is EAGVAQSPRYKIIEKRQSVAFWCNPISGHATLYWYQQILGQGPKLLIQFQNNGVVDDSQLPKDRFSAERLKGVDSTLKIQPAKLEDSAVYLCASTPDRGRAFFGQGTRLTVV.

The J gene is TRBJ2-2, the V gene TRBV27, with 11 bases fitting TRBD2. J was trimmed by 0 bases and V by 3 bases; bases with no gene match: 3. The germline V gene has CDR1 MNHEY and CDR2 SMNVEV (reference sequence). The CDR3 length is 17 residues. The CDR3 nucleotides are TGTGCCAGCAGTTTCACTAGCGGGGGCGCGAACACCGGGGAGCTGTTTTTT. It yields the protein CASSFTSGGANTGELFF.

The gene calls are TRBV9 and TRBJ1-6, with D possibly matching TRBD1 (6 bases). CDR3 length equals 17 residues. Germline V gene data show CDR1 as SGDLS and CDR2 as YYNGEE. V lost 3 bases, J lost 0 bases, and 13 bases lay in between. Written as DNA, the CDR3 is TGTGCCAGCAGCGACCGGGACACCGGCTCCTATAATTCACCCCTCCACTTT. Its protein product is CASSDRDTGSYNSPLHF. Full variable domain (missing parts from reference TRBV9 and TRBJ1-6): DSGVTQTPKHLITATGQRVTLRCSPRSGDLSVYWYQQSLDQGLQFLIQYYNGEERAKGNILERFSAQQFPDLHSELNLSSLELGDSALYFCASSDRDTGSYNSPLHFGNGTRLTVT.

This rearrangement joins TRBV3-1 (or the pseudogene TRBV3-2) to TRBJ1-3, with no clear D. Germline CDR1 is LGHDT and CDR2 is YNNKEL (reference sequence). CDR3 length: 14 amino acids. V lost 5 bases and J 0 bases, leaving 8 bases between the germline ends. The DNA of the CDR3 is TGTGCCAGCAGCACGCGGCCCTCTGGAAACACCATATATTTT. Encoded protein: CASSTRPSGNTIYF.

The gene calls are TRBV20-1 and TRBJ1-3; D is perhaps TRBD1 (5 bases). The V and J ends lost 3 bases and 2 bases respectively, with 14 bases between them. The germline V gene encodes CDR1 DFQATT and CDR2 SNEGSKA (reference sequence). The CDR3 sequence is 15 residues long. The CDR3 coding sequence is TGCAGTGCTAGTGGGGGACGGGGCCCTGGAAACACCATATATTTT. Residues: CSASGGRGPGNTIYF.